One and the same sample provided the 23 T cell receptor beta chains below, sequenced in a study of PD-L1 blockade in urothelial cancer. Time point in this sample: pretreatment peripheral blood. Measured with immunoSEQ multiplex PCR; TCRdb has only the in-frame clones, and not every one. In the table there are approximately 94,000 clones, roughly 84% of which are singletons. The sequencing here drew on PBMCs, taken around atezolizumab (anti-PD-L1) treatment. The receptors derive from a man aged 60 to 69 with urothelial cancer.

This chain uses TRBV7-8 with TRBJ2-7; maybe TRBD1 (6 bases). CDR3 size: 15 residues. V lost 0 bases, J lost 2 bases, and 11 bases lay in between. CDR1 and CDR2 (germline): SGHVS, FQNEAQ. DNA of the CDR3: TGTGCCAGCAGCTTAGCGGGGGCCAGCCCCTACGAGCAGTACTTC. It yields the protein CASSLAGASPYEQYF.

The chain employs TRBV6-6 and TRBJ1-1, with a tentative D call TRBD1 (5 bases). This CDR3 contains 14 residues. Germline V gene data show CDR1 as MNHNY and CDR2 as SVGAGI (reference sequence). V lost 4 bases to trimming and J lost 7 bases, with 16 bases between them. The CDR3 DNA sequence: TGTGCCAGCAGTTCACCCGCAGGGTCGAATGAAGCTTTCTTT. Translating it yields CASSSPAGSNEAFF.

The chain carries TRBV6-5 and TRBJ2-1; D possibly corresponds to TRBD1 (6 bases). The V end lost 2 bases, the J end lost 13 bases, and 12 bases lay between the germline ends. Germline lookup yields CDR1 MNHEY and CDR2 SVGAGI. The CDR3 has 12 amino acids. In DNA, the CDR3 is TGTGCCAGCAGTTACCAGGGGTCACTTCAGTTCTTC. This encodes CASSYQGSLQFF.

This clone was seen more than once but under ten times. The J gene is TRBJ2-3, the V gene TRBV4-1; perhaps TRBD1 as D (6 bases). Germline CDR1 is MGHRA and CDR2 is YSYEKL. Trimming took 2 bases from V and 1 from J, leaving 22 bases between them. The CDR3 runs to 19 residues. CDR3 DNA: TGCGCCAGCAGCCAAAAGGGGGTAGTTGGTGCAGGGGGCACAGATACGCAGTATTTT. This sequence encodes CASSQKGVVGAGGTDTQYF.

The rearrangement links TRBV18 to TRBJ1-2; TRBD1 matches 8 bases. The length of the CDR3 is 16 residues. V lost 6 bases to trimming and J lost 6 bases; unmatched junction nucleotides: 15. Germline CDR1 reads KGHSH; CDR2 reads LQKENI. In DNA form, the CDR3 reads TGTGCCAGCTCGTACCAGGTATGGGGACAGGCAAATGGCTACACCTTC. Translated: CASSYQVWGQANGYTF.

The chain carries TRBV5-1 and TRBJ2-2; D gene ambiguous. Trimming removed 6 bases from V and 5 bases from J, with 11 bases in between. The CDR3 runs 13 residues. Germline loops: CDR1 SGHRS, CDR2 YFSETQ. The CDR3 coding sequence is TGCGCCAGCACACGTAGAGAAACCGGGGAGCTGTTTTTT. Translated, it gives CASTRRETGELFF. Based on the CDR3 plus reference TRBV5-1 and TRBJ2-2, the full variable domain is KAGVTQTPRYLIKTRGQQVTLSCSPISGHRSVSWYQQTPGQGLQFLFEYFSETQRNKGNFPGRFSGRQFSNSRSEMNVSTLELGDSALYLCASTRRETGELFFGEGSRLTVL.

The genes are TRBV6-4 and TRBJ2-1, with TRBD2 matching 8 bases. With 4 bases clipped from V and 3 bases from J, the junction kept 11 bases outside the gene matches. The CDR3 is 17 residues long. Germline values: CDR1 MRHNA, CDR2 SNTAGT. CDR3 in amino acids: CASSVTMTSDLYNEQFF. The DNA of the CDR3 is TGTGCCAGCAGTGTAACTATGACTAGCGACCTCTACAATGAGCAGTTCTTC.

This rearrangement joins TRBV6-1 to TRBJ2-1, with no clear D. The V gene's germline CDR1 is MNHNS and CDR2 SASEGT. The CDR3 has 15 residues. CDR3 sequence reads: CGRRYETPFGREQFF. The CDR3, as DNA: TGTGGACGAAGGTATGAGACTCCCTTTGGTAGGGAGCAGTTCTTC.

The CDR3 loop reads CASKLTGREQYF. The CDR3 DNA follows: TGTGCCAGCAAATTGACAGGGCGCGAGCAGTACTTC. V usage is TRBV7-9 and J usage is TRBJ2-7; 7 bases are shared with TRBD1. Germline V gene lookup returns CDR1 SEHNR and CDR2 FQNEAQ (reference sequence). The CDR3 spans 12 residues. Trimming cost V 7 bases and J 6 bases; bases outside gene matches: 6.

The rearrangement joins TRBV6-1 to TRBJ1-5; D ambiguous. The CDR3 runs 15 residues. V dropped 0 bases and J dropped 3 bases, with 9 bases sitting between them. From germline, CDR1 is MNHNS and CDR2 SASEGT. The CDR3: CASSEAPGPNQPQHF. CDR3 bases: TGTGCCAGCAGTGAAGCGCCCGGTCCCAATCAGCCCCAGCATTTT.

In regard to this clone: Different DNA sequences within this sample yield the same CDR3. This rearrangement joins TRBV9 to TRBJ1-5; a possible D gene is TRBD1 (6 bases). Germline V gene data show CDR1 as SGDLS and CDR2 as YYNGEE. The germline V and J ends were trimmed by 3 bases and 3 bases, with 10 bases remaining between them. There are 14 residues in the CDR3. CDR3 in amino acids: CASSGGGANQPQHF. The CDR3 DNA follows: TGTGCCAGCAGCGGAGGGGGAGCCAATCAGCCCCAGCATTTT.

This chain links TRBV7-9 with TRBJ2-7; weak D call: TRBD2 (6 bases). The CDR3 runs to 16 residues. Trimming removed 4 bases at V and 3 bases at J, with 19 bases between. The V gene's germline CDR1 is SEHNR and CDR2 FQNEAQ (reference sequence). In nucleotides, the CDR3 is TGTGCCAGCAGCTCACGACCGGGACTTACGGGCTACGAGCAGTACTTC. Its translation: CASSSRPGLTGYEQYF.

The chain carries TRBV7-2 and TRBJ1-2; no clear D. CDR1 SGHTA and CDR2 FQGNSA come from the germline V gene. Trimming removed 0 bases at V and 7 bases at J, with 9 bases between. The CDR3 is 13 residues long. CDR3 nucleotide sequence: TGTGCCAGCAGCTTAGCGGGAGTGGGTGGCTACACCTTC. It translates to CASSLAGVGGYTF.

This clone was found once. The V call is TRBV2, the J call TRBJ2-5; 8 positions agree with TRBD1. The length of the CDR3 is 13 residues. Losses at the gene ends were 11 bases for V and 1 base for J; bases not matched to a gene: 6. Germline assignment: CDR1 SNHLY and CDR2 FYNNEI. The CDR3 DNA sequence: TGTGCCGGAGAGGGGACAGGCCAAGAGACCCAGTACTTC. Its translation: CAGEGTGQETQYF. Combining the CDR3 with reference TRBV2 and TRBJ2-5 gives the whole variable domain EPEVTQTPSHQVTQMGQEVILRCVPISNHLYFYWYRQILGQKVEFLVSFYNNEISEKSEIFDDQFSVERPDGSNFTLKIRSTKLEDSAMYFCAGEGTGQETQYFGPGTRLLVL.

This rearrangement joins TRBV18 to TRBJ2-7; 10 bases agree with TRBD1. The CDR3 consists of 15 residues. Germline CDR1 reads KGHSH; CDR2 reads LQKENI. Trimming cost V 2 bases and J 5 bases; bases outside gene matches: 6. The CDR3 loop reads CASSPTGTGENEQYF. In DNA form, the CDR3 reads TGTGCCAGCTCACCAACTGGGACAGGGGAAAACGAGCAGTACTTC.

V and J are TRBV6-5 and TRBJ2-2; no clear D gene. Germline-derived CDR1 and CDR2 are MNHEY and SVGAGI. Between the trimmed V and J ends, which lost 0 bases and 0 bases, there was a span of 8 bases. The CDR3 loop spans 16 amino acids. The CDR3 protein is CASSYSAVPNTGELFF. The CDR3 coding sequence is TGTGCCAGCAGTTACTCGGCGGTTCCGAACACCGGGGAGCTGTTTTTT.

The rearrangement joins TRBV27 to TRBJ1-5; a weak D match, TRBD1 (5 bases). V was clipped by 0 bases and J by 7 bases, with 13 bases between them. The CDR3 extends over 15 amino acids. The germline V gene encodes CDR1 MNHEY and CDR2 SMNVEV (reference sequence). CDR3 in DNA: TGTGCCAGCAGTTTATCGGGATTTGGGGGGCAGCCCCAGCATTTT. As protein: CASSLSGFGGQPQHF.

The chain joins TRBV19 to TRBJ1-2, with 7 nucleotides matching TRBD1. The CDR3 totals 16 residues. CDR1 and CDR2 from the germline V gene are LNHDA and SQIVND (reference sequence). Trimming removed 5 bases from V and 4 bases from J; junction bases left unmatched: 13. CDR3 DNA: TGTGCCAGTAGTGTAAGAGAGGGGGCCCTCCCCTATGGCTACACCTTC. It yields the protein CASSVREGALPYGYTF.

The chain links TRBV4-1 to TRBJ2-1, with D tentatively TRBD1 (5 bases). The CDR3 length is 15 residues. Trimming removed 6 bases from V and 2 bases from J, with 14 bases in between. The V gene's germline CDR1 is MGHRA and CDR2 YSYEKL. As DNA, the CDR3 is TGCGCCAGCAGGCCCACAGGAACACCCTACAATGAGCAGTTCTTC. Protein: CASRPTGTPYNEQFF.

The V and J genes are TRBV19 and TRBJ2-2; 9 positions match TRBD2. The V gene end was trimmed by 6 bases and the J gene end by 1 base; junction bases not matched to a gene: 6. The CDR3 runs to 16 residues. Germline CDR1 LNHDA, CDR2 SQIVND (reference sequence). In nucleotides, the CDR3 is TGTGCCAGTAGGCCGATGACTAGCGGGAACACCGGGGAGCTGTTTTTT. This sequence encodes CASRPMTSGNTGELFF.

V is TRBV10-3 and J is TRBJ2-7, with 14 bases aligning to TRBD2. Germline CDR1 is ENHRY and CDR2 is SYGVKD. Unmatched junction bases numbered 6, after V lost 10 bases and J lost 4 bases. CDR3 length: 14 residues. CDR3 sequence (DNA): TGTGCCACTGGACTAGCGGGAGGACAGTACGAGCAGTACTTC. Translation gives CATGLAGGQYEQYF.

CDR3 DNA sequence: TGTGCCAGCAGCGTAGCCCCGCAGGGTGAAGCTTTCTTT. This gives the protein CASSVAPQGEAFF. V gene TRBV9 combines with J gene TRBJ1-1; D may be TRBD1 (5 bases). The germline CDR1 and CDR2 sequences are SGDLS and YYNGEE. Trimming stripped 0 bases from V and 7 bases from J, with 10 bases between. The CDR3 totals 13 residues.

This chain joins TRBV10-3 and TRBJ1-1; 11 positions agree with TRBD1. The CDR3 runs 15 residues. Germline loops: CDR1 ENHRY, CDR2 SYGVKD. V gave up 7 bases and J gave up 5 bases; unmatched junction bases: 9. The CDR3 DNA follows: TGTGCCATCACCGCCGGACAGGGGGCGAGGACTGAAGCTTTCTTT. It encodes CAITAGQGARTEAFF.